This T cell receptor beta chain is drawn from a study of human T cells and chemical hapten exposure. Findings of the study overall: Expanded TCRs were compared with controls, and the expanded TCRs formed significantly more large CDR3 similarity clusters.

This clonotype showed up many times. As yet, its antigen is unknown. The junction had 3 bases not matched to a gene; V was cut back by 3 bases and J by 0 bases. The germline V gene encodes CDR1 SGHNT and CDR2 YYREEE (reference sequence). This CDR3 has 16 residues. During construction of the library, unique molecular identifiers were attached to individual cDNA molecules for quantitative, reproducible TCR counting. How the authors handled the data: TCRs per sample had a median of around 100,000 and ranged from 23,224 to 690,600. TCRdb redid the calling of the RACE reads with MiXCR, one entry per CDR3 protein. For this entry, the V and J calls and clone size follow TCRdb and not the study's own pipeline. Here the sample spans about 85,000 distinct CDR3 sequences, around a tenth being singletons. Sample time point: patch test 2, 6 weeks after DPC sensitization. As to treatment: therapeutic diphenylcyclopropenone sensitization with weekly scalp DPC.

The chain uses TRBV5-4 and TRBJ2-3, with 11 nucleotides matching TRBD2. The source material was whole blood, sampled in connection with sensitization to the hapten diphenylcyclopropenone (DPC). The TCR was taken from a man in his late teens or twenties with alopecia areata. Some clones in this sample may be carry-over from other donors' samples. Here the CDR3 DNA reads TGTGCCAGCAGCTCTACTAGCGGGGGTAGCACAGATACGCAGTATTTT. The encoded protein is CASSSTSGGSTDTQYF.